This TCR beta chain was sequenced in a study of cytomegalovirus exposure and HLA in healthy donors. As for the study in general: The 120 or so validation repertoires were produced on the same platform as the 700 or so repertoires of the first cohort. This was reported in a later analysis.

The donors were part of the validation cohort of roughly 110 subjects. That cohort was separate from the first cohort, which comprised about 730 subjects. General study findings and limits: In the 90 to 150 validation repertoires, approximately 93% of cluster scores exceeded 0, per a later analysis. Some public TCRs appeared in many individuals, while most sequences were rare.

The CDR3 consists of 15 residues. Germline values: CDR1 SGHVS, CDR2 FQNEAQ. Losses at the gene ends were 6 bases for V and 6 bases for J; bases not matched to a gene: 7. Measured with immunoSEQ multiplex PCR; TCRdb has only the in-frame clones, and not every one. The data show 50,000 to 65,000 clones, roughly 89% seen once. Details on this clone: What it binds is unknown.

This TCR came from a young woman in good health and CMV-seronegative. The chain couples TRBV7-8 to TRBJ2-3, with 12 bases fitting TRBD2. Sample: PBMCs. CDR3: CASSPLAGGPDTQYF. The CDR3 nucleotides read TGTGCCAGCAGTCCGCTAGCGGGAGGGCCGGATACGCAGTATTTT.